This T cell receptor (beta chain) was documented in a study of CD8+ T cells in alopecia areata. Study findings and constraints: Elevated clonality characterized lesional scalp relative to normal scalp, particularly in alopecia totalis/universalis.

A word on this clone: What it recognizes is unknown.

Following extraction, RNA underwent reverse transcription to cDNA, which served as the sequencing template. Sequencing used immunoSEQ multiplex PCR; TCRdb keeps in-frame clones, though not all of them. The sample has 95,000 to 120,000 clones, 59% seen once; the top ten hold roughly 19%. Trimming left V 5 bases short and J 4 bases short, with 14 bases between. This CDR3 comprises 14 residues. CDR1 and CDR2 (germline): SSHAT, FNYEAQ (reference sequence). Sequenced input: CD8+ T cells sorted from blood. This clonotype was sampled from a human donor in good health. The V and J genes are TRBV7-7 and TRBJ2-5; D may be TRBD2 (6 bases). Here the CDR3 reads CASSPDGTSETQYF. Here the CDR3 DNA reads TGTGCCAGCAGCCCTGACGGGACTTCAGAGACCCAGTACTTC.